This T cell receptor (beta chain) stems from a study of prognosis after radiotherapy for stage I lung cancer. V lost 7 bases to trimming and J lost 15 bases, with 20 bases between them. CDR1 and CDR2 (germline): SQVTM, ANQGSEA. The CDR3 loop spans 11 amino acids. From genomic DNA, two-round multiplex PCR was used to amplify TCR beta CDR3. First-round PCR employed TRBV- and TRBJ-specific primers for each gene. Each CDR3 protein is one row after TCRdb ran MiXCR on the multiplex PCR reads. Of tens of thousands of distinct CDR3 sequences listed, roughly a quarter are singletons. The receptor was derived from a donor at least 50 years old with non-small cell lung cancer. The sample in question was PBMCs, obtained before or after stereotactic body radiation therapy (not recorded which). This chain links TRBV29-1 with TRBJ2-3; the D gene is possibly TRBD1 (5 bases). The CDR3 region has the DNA TGCAGCGCCCAGGACCGAAGGGGCCATTATTTT. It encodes CSAQDRRGHYF.